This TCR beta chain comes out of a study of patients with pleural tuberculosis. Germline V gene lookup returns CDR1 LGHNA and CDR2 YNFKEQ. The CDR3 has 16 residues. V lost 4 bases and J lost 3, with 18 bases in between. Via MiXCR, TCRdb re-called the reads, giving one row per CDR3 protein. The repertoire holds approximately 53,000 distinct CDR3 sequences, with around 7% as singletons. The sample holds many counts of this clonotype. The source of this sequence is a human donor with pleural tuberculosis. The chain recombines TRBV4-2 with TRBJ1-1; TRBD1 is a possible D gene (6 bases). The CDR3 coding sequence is TGTGCCAGCAGCCTTGGTTGGCCAGGGGCCTACACTGAAGCTTTCTTT. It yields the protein CASSLGWPGAYTEAFF.